This T cell receptor (beta chain) was sequenced for a study of response to subunit inactivated influenza vaccine. Overall study results and limits: The study's authors posited that every seasonal influenza vaccination enlists few new T cells.

TCRdb ran MiXCR on the RT-PCR reads and lists one entry per CDR3 protein. Of around 480,000 distinct CDR3 sequences in the sample, approximately 15% are singletons; the top ten hold around 3%. In this sample, this clonotype turned up a few times. The target antigen is unknown. The CDR3 length is 13 residues. Germline loops: CDR1 SQVTM, CDR2 ANQGSEA. V was shortened by 4 bases and J by 5 bases, with 14 bases between the two germline ends. This TCR derives from a man between 50 and 69 years old who received an inactivated influenza vaccine. Here the sequenced sample was CD4+ T cells sorted from PBMCs, taken around 25 months after vaccination. The chain carries TRBV29-1 and TRBJ1-1; weak D call: TRBD1 (6 bases). CDR3 sequence: CSVAVQGGTEAFF. CDR3 DNA: TGCAGCGTTGCGGTACAGGGAGGGACTGAAGCTTTCTTT.